This TCR beta chain was sequenced for a study of CD8 T cells in ankylosing spondylitis. Study results and caveats: Reportedly, disease-linked clones are significantly enriched in ankylosing spondylitis patients' matched synovial fluid.

The CDR3 is made up of 14 amino acids. MiXCR, applied by TCRdb to the 5' RACE reads, yields one record per CDR3 protein. The table shows 250,000 to 300,000 distinct CDR3 sequences, with roughly 20% occurring only once. Worth noting for this clonotype: Its antigen remains unidentified. Its ends do not fully match the called genes, so a read error is possible.

The TCR was taken from a male donor with ankylosing spondylitis or in good health (not recorded which). The source material was blood, either unsorted or a sorted T cell fraction (not recorded which). V is TRBV12-3 or TRBV12-4 and J is TRBJ1-5; D unresolved. The CDR3 sequence is CVSSYAGLNQPQHF. The CDR3 nucleotides read TGTGTCAGCAGTTACGCGGGCTTAAATCAGCCCCAGCATTTT.